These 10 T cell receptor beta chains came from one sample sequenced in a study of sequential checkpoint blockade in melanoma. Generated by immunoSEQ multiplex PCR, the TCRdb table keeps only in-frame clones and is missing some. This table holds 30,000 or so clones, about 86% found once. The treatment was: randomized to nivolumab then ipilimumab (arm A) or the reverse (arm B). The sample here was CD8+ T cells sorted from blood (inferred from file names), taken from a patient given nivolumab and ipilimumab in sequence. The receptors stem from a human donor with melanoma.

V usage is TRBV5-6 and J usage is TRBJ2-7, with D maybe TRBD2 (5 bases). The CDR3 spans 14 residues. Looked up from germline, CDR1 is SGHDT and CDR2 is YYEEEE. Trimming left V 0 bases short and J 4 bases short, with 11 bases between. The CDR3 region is CASSLELGPYEQYF. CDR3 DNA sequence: TGTGCCAGCAGCTTGGAACTAGGGCCTTACGAGCAGTACTTC.

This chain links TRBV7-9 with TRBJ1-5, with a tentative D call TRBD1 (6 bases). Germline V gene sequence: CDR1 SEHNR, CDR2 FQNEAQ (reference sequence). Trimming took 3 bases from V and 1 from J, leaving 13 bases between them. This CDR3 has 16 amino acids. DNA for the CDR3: TGTGCCAGCAGCTTGGGGGGGGCGCGAAGCAATCAGCCCCAGCATTTT. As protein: CASSLGGARSNQPQHF.

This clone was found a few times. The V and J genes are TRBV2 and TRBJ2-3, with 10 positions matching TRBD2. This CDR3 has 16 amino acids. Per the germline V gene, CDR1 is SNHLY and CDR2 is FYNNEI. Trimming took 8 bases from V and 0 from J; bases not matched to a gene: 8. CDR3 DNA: TGTGCCAGCTCCGCCATACTAGCGGGAAGCACAGATACGCAGTATTTT. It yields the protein CASSAILAGSTDTQYF.

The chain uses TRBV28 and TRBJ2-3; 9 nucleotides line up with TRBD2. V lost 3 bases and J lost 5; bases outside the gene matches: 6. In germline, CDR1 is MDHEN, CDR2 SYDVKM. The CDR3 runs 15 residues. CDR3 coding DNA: TGTGCCAGCAGTTTTCTGCGGGGGGGCCAAGATACGCAGTATTTT. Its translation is CASSFLRGGQDTQYF.

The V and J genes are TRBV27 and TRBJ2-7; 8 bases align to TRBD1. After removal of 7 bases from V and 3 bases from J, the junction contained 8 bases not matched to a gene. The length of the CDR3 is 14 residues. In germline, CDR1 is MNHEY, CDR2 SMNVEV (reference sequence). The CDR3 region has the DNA TGTGCCAGCAACCCAGCTGGACAGGGCTACGAGCAGTACTTC. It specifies CASNPAGQGYEQYF.

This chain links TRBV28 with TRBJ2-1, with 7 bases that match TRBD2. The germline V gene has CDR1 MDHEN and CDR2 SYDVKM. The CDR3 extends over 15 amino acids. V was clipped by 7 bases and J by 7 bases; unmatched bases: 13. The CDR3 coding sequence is TGTGCCAGCAACCTAAGGGCGGGAGAGAGAAATGAGCAGTTCTTC. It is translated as CASNLRAGERNEQFF.

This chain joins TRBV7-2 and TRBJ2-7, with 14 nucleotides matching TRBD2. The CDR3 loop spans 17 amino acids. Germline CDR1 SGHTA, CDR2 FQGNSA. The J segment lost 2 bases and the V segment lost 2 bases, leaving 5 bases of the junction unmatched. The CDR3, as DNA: TGTGCCAGCAGCTTATTGACTAGCGGGGGGGCCACCTACGAGCAGTACTTC. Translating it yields CASSLLTSGGATYEQYF.

The CDR3 sequence: CASSALDSYNEQFF. The DNA of the CDR3 is TGTGCCAGTAGTGCCCTAGACAGCTACAATGAGCAGTTCTTC. The rearrangement uses TRBV19 and TRBJ2-1; perhaps TRBD1 as D (5 bases). This CDR3 contains 14 residues. Trimming shortened V by 5 bases and J by 3 bases, and 11 bases separated the two germline ends. Germline-derived CDR1 and CDR2 are LNHDA and SQIVND (reference sequence).

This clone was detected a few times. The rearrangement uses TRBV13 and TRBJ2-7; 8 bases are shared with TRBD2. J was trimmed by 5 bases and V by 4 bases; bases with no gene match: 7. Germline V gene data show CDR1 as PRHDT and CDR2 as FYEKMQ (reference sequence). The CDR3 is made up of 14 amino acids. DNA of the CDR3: TGTGCCAGCAGCTCCCGGGGGGGATTCGACGAGCAGTACTTC. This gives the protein CASSSRGGFDEQYF.

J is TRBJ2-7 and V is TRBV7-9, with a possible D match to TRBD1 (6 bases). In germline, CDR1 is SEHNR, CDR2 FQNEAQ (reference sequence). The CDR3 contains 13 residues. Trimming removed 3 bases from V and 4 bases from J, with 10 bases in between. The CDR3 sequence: CASSLDRLYEQYF. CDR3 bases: TGTGCCAGCAGCTTGGACAGATTATACGAGCAGTACTTC.